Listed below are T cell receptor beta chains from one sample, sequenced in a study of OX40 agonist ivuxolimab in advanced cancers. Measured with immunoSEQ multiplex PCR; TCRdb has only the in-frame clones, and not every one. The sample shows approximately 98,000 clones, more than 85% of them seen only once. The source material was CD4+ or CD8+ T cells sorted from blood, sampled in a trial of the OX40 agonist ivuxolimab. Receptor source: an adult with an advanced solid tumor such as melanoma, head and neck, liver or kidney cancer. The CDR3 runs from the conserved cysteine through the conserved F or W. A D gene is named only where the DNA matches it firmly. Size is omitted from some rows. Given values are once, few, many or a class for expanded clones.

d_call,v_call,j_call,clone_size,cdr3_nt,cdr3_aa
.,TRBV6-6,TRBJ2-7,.,TGTGCCAGCAGCGGACAGTCCTACGAGCAGTACTTC,CASSGQSYEQYF
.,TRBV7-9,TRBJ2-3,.,TGTGCCAGCAGCTCATATGAGGGATCCACAGATACGCAGTATTTT,CASSSYEGSTDTQYF
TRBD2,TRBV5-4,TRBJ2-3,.,TGTGCCAGCAGCATTGCGGGACTAGCGGGGTTGGATACGCAGTATTTT,CASSIAGLAGLDTQYF
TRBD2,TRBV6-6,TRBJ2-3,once,TGTGCCAGCACTGTACGCGGGAGTGATACGCAGTATTTT,CASTVRGSDTQYF
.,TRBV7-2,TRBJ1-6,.,TGTGCCAGCAGCCGTCACACCAAGACCTCCTATAATTCACCCCTCCACTTT,CASSRHTKTSYNSPLHF
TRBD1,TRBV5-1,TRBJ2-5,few,TGCGCCAGCAGCTCCCGGGGACAGGGGCACGGTTTTGAGACCCAGTACTTC,CASSSRGQGHGFETQYF
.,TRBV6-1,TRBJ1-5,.,TGTGCCAGCAGTGAAGCGGGGGGAGCGCAGCCCCAGCATTTT,CASSEAGGAQPQHF
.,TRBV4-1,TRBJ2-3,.,TGCGCCAGCAGCCAAGACGTCCAGCTGGGAAATACGCAGTATTTT,CASSQDVQLGNTQYF
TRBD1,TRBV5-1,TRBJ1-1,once,TGCGCCAGCAGCTTTACAGGGGTCAGGATAGCTGAAGCTTTCTTT,CASSFTGVRIAEAFF
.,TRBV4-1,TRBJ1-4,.,TGCGCCAGCAGCCAAGAGGCGACCGTGGAAAAACTGTTTTTT,CASSQEATVEKLFF
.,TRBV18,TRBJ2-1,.,TGTGCCAGCTCACAGCAGGGCCCCTACAATGAGCAGTTCTTC,CASSQQGPYNEQFF
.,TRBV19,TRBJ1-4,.,TGTGCCAGTAGTGAGACGGGAAAACTGTTTTTT,CASSETGKLFF
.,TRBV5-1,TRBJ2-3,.,TGCGCCAGCAGAGGAAGCGCCCCCACAGATACGCAGTATTTT,CASRGSAPTDTQYF
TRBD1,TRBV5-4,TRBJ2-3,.,TGTGCCAGCAGCTCGCGGACAGGGTCCACAGATACGCAGTATTTT,CASSSRTGSTDTQYF
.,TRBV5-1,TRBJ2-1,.,TGCGCCAGCAGCTTGTTGGGGGGGCGACTGGTCAATGAGCAGTTCTTC,CASSLLGGRLVNEQFF
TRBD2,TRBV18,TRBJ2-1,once,TGTGCCAGCTCACCGCTCGGGACTAGCGCCCTGAACTCCTACAATGAGCAGTTCTTC,CASSPLGTSALNSYNEQFF
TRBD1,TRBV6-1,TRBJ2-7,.,TGTGCCAGCAGTGACGGACAGGATGCTGAGCAGTACTTC,CASSDGQDAEQYF
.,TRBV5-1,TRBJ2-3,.,TGCGCCAGCAGCTTGTTAGTGGGCGAGGGTGGAACAGATACGCAGTATTTT,CASSLLVGEGGTDTQYF
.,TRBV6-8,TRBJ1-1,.,TGTGCCAGTCGGGAAGGTGGCGGGGATTTCAACACTGAAGCTTTCTTT,CASREGGGDFNTEAFF
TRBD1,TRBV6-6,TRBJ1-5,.,TGTGCCAGCAGTCCTCAGGGGGGGGTGCCCCAGCATTTT,CASSPQGGVPQHF
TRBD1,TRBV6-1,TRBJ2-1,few,TGTGCCAGCAGTGGGCAGGGGGCCTACAATGAGCAGTTCTTC,CASSGQGAYNEQFF
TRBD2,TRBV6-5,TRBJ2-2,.,TGTGCCACTCGACTAGCGGGAGGACCGGGGGAGCTGTTTTTT,CATRLAGGPGELFF
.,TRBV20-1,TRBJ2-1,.,TGCAGTGCTAGAGATTGGAATGAGCAGTTCTTC,CSARDWNEQFF
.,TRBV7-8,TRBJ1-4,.,TGTGCCAGCAGCCCACAGGGTGGTATATCAACTAATGAAAAACTGTTTTTT,CASSPQGGISTNEKLFF
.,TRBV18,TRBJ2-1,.,TGTGCCGGGACTCGGGTGGGTGACAATGAGCAGTTCTTC,CAGTRVGDNEQFF
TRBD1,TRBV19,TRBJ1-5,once,TGTGCCAGCACCGCTCTGGGACAGGAGCATCAGCCCCAGCATTTT,CASTALGQEHQPQHF
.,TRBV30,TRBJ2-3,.,TGTGCCGGACAAACGGACAGCGCTACCCGTACGCAGTATTTT,CAGQTDSATRTQYF
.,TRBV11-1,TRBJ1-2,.,TGTGCCAGCAGCTGGGAAGGAAATGGCTACACCTTC,CASSWEGNGYTF
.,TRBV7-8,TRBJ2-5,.,TGTGCCAGCACCCTATCGAGTTTGGGGACCCAGTACTTC,CASTLSSLGTQYF
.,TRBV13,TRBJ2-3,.,TGTGCCAGCAGCTTAAGGACAGCCGCTGGGCTGAGCACAGATACGCAGTATTTT,CASSLRTAAGLSTDTQYF
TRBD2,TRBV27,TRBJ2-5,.,TGTGCCAGCAGTTTCGTCGGGAGGGCCGGCCGGGAGACCCAGTACTTC,CASSFVGRAGRETQYF
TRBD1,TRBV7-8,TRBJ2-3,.,TGTGCCAGCAGCCCGCACAGGGGAGACACAGATACGCAGTATTTT,CASSPHRGDTDTQYF
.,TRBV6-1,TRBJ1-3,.,TGTGCCAGCATGGGTTCTGGAAACACCATATATTTT,CASMGSGNTIYF
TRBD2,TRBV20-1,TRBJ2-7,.,TGCAGTGCTAGCCCTGGGGAGGGGAGTTACTTC,CSASPGEGSYF
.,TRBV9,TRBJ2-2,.,TGTGCCAGCAGCGTAGGGTCTTGGAGCAACACCGGGGAGCTGTTTTTT,CASSVGSWSNTGELFF
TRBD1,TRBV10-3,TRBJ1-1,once,TGTGCCATCAGTGAGCCCCGGGACAGTAACACTGAAGCTTTCTTT,CAISEPRDSNTEAFF
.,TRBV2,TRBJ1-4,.,TGTGCCAGCAGTCCCCCGGCAGGGGCGGAAAAACTGTTTTTT,CASSPPAGAEKLFF
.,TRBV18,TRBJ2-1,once,TGCGCCAGCTCACCGCGGATCTGGGATGAGCAGTTCTTC,CASSPRIWDEQFF
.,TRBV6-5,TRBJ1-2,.,TGTGCCAGCCAAGATACTCCCGGGGGCAGCCGTGGCTACACCTTC,CASQDTPGGSRGYTF
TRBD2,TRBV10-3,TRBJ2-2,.,TGTGCCATCAGTGCGGGACTAGCGAGCACCGGGGAGCTGTTTTTT,CAISAGLASTGELFF
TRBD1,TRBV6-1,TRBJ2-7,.,TGTGCCAGCAGTGAAGAGTGGACAGGCTTACGGGAGCAGTACTTC,CASSEEWTGLREQYF
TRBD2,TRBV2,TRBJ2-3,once,TGTGCCAGCAGGCGGGGGGAGGGCACAGATACGCAGTATTTT,CASRRGEGTDTQYF
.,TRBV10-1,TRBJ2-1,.,TGCGCCAGCACTGGCAAGGGGTCCTACAATGAGCAGTTCTTC,CASTGKGSYNEQFF
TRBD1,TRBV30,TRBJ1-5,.,TGTGCCTTCCGTGGCCCCGGACAGGGGAGTCAGCCCCAGCATTTT,CAFRGPGQGSQPQHF
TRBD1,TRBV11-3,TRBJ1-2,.,TGTGCCAGCAGCTCCCTTGGACAGGGTAACGGCTACACCTTC,CASSSLGQGNGYTF